The rows below give T cell receptor beta chains drawn from one sample of a study of PD-1 blockade in classical Hodgkin lymphoma. Clones were sequenced by immunoSEQ multiplex PCR, and TCRdb holds only the in-frame ones, with some missing. The data show 65,000 to 95,000 clones, approximately 91% seen once. The starting material was peripheral blood mononuclear cells (PBMCs), obtained at baseline. The receptors originated from a human donor with classical Hodgkin lymphoma. Both conserved end residues are part of each CDR3. Fields, in order: V gene, J gene, D gene, clone size, CDR3 protein, CDR3 DNA. A D gene is named only where the DNA matches it firmly. A row's size may be missing; if present it is once, few, many or a size class.

V: TRBV10-3
J: TRBJ1-2
D: -
size: -
CDR3: CAISESLGGGSNYGYTF
DNA: TGTGCCATCAGTGAGTCCCTGGGAGGGGGGAGCAACTATGGCTACACCTTC

V: TRBV11-2
J: TRBJ2-7
D: -
size: -
CDR3: CASSFQAAPYEQYF
DNA: TGTGCCAGCAGCTTTCAGGCGGCCCCTTACGAGCAGTACTTC

V: TRBV29-1
J: TRBJ1-2
D: TRBD1
size: -
CDR3: CSVEERLRGQYGYTF
DNA: TGCAGCGTTGAAGAAAGGCTTAGGGGGCAATATGGCTACACCTTC

V: TRBV4-3
J: TRBJ1-3
D: -
size: -
CDR3: CASSQRIETAETRNTIYF
DNA: TGCGCCAGCAGCCAAAGGATTGAGACCGCCGAGACCCGAAACACCATATATTTT

V: TRBV7-9
J: TRBJ1-2
D: -
size: -
CDR3: CASSLLGADYGYTF
DNA: TGTGCCAGCAGCCTCCTCGGGGCAGACTATGGCTACACCTTC

V: TRBV11-2
J: TRBJ1-4
D: -
size: -
CDR3: CASSLEGFGEKLFF
DNA: TGTGCCAGCAGCTTAGAGGGTTTCGGTGAAAAACTGTTTTTT

V: TRBV5-1
J: TRBJ2-7
D: TRBD2
size: -
CDR3: CASSRRGSGRYEQYF
DNA: TGCGCCAGCAGCCGACGGGGTAGCGGGAGGTACGAGCAGTACTTC

V: TRBV6-1
J: TRBJ2-7
D: -
size: -
CDR3: CASSERGGAAYEQYF
DNA: TGTGCCAGCAGTGAAAGGGGCGGGGCAGCCTACGAGCAGTACTTC

V: TRBV5-1
J: TRBJ2-2
D: -
size: -
CDR3: CASSLGPNTGELFF
DNA: TGCGCCAGCAGCTTAGGTCCGAACACCGGGGAGCTGTTTTTT

V: TRBV4-1
J: TRBJ1-1
D: -
size: -
CDR3: CASSHGHGGNTEAFF
DNA: TGCGCCAGCAGCCATGGACATGGGGGTAACACTGAAGCTTTCTTT

V: TRBV19
J: TRBJ1-1
D: TRBD1
size: once
CDR3: CASSPRGDRTEAFF
DNA: TGTGCCAGTAGCCCTAGGGGGGACAGGACTGAAGCTTTCTTT

V: TRBV11-3
J: TRBJ1-1
D: -
size: -
CDR3: CASSFRQTTEAFF
DNA: TGTGCCAGCAGCTTTCGGCAAACCACTGAAGCTTTCTTT

V: TRBV11-3
J: TRBJ2-1
D: TRBD2
size: -
CDR3: CASSLGALAGDPNEQFF
DNA: TGTGCCAGCAGCTTAGGGGCACTAGCGGGAGATCCCAATGAGCAGTTCTTC

V: TRBV5-4
J: TRBJ2-7
D: -
size: -
CDR3: CASSVPGTASLEQYF
DNA: TGTGCCAGCAGCGTACCCGGGACCGCCAGCCTCGAGCAGTACTTC

V: TRBV18
J: TRBJ1-3
D: TRBD1
size: few
CDR3: CATQGTGLSGNTIYF
DNA: TGTGCCACCCAGGGGACAGGGCTCTCCGGAAACACCATATATTTT

V: TRBV5-1
J: TRBJ1-2
D: -
size: -
CDR3: CASSLGMQGGPDLNGYTF
DNA: TGCGCCAGCAGCTTGGGGATGCAGGGAGGGCCTGACTTGAATGGCTACACCTTC